Each of the 11 T cell receptor beta chains below was sequenced from the same sample in a study of cytomegalovirus exposure and HLA in healthy donors. The PCR used 60 Vbeta and 13 Jbeta primers. TCRdb keeps only in-frame clones here, not all; method: immunoSEQ multiplex PCR. The table lists approximately 180,000 clones, roughly 80% of them singletons, with roughly 1.5% in the top ten. The sequencing sample was made of PBMCs. These receptors were obtained from a woman in her fifties or sixties in good health and CMV-seronegative.

Ten or more counts support this clone. The chain recombines TRBV2 with TRBJ1-1, with D possibly being TRBD1 (5 bases). Germline-derived CDR1 and CDR2 are SNHLY and FYNNEI. The V and J ends lost 1 base and 0 bases respectively, with 6 bases between them. The CDR3 contains 14 residues. DNA for the CDR3: TGTGCCAGCAGTGAAGACAGGTTGAACACTGAAGCTTTCTTT. It is translated as CASSEDRLNTEAFF.

The chain combines TRBV7-2 with TRBJ2-1; TRBD2 aligns across 7 bases. Germline CDR1 is SGHTA and CDR2 is FQGNSA. This CDR3 region has 14 residues. The J segment lost 15 bases and the V segment lost 5 bases, leaving 16 bases of the junction unmatched. The chain's CDR3 is CASSVEGGSGGGFF. The CDR3 coding sequence is TGTGCCAGCAGCGTGGAGGGCGGGAGCGGCGGGGGGTTCTTC.

This clone has just a few counts. This chain links TRBV5-6 with TRBJ2-1; TRBD2 agrees at 9 bases. V lost 1 base to trimming and J lost 8 bases; unmatched junction nucleotides: 7. From germline, CDR1 is SGHDT and CDR2 YYEEEE. The CDR3 loop spans 15 amino acids. The CDR3 coding sequence is TGTGCCAGCAGCTTGTGGGCGGGAGGGGAAGATGAGCAGTTCTTC. Residues: CASSLWAGGEDEQFF.

This clone was recorded a few times. The V call is TRBV10-3, the J call TRBJ1-1; D remains ambiguous. Germline CDR1 and CDR2: ENHRY and SYGVKD. The CDR3 has 14 amino acids. V gave up 3 bases and J gave up 5 bases, with 13 bases separating them. The CDR3 sequence is CAISDFEGGTEAFF. CDR3 bases: TGTGCCATCAGTGATTTTGAGGGAGGGACTGAAGCTTTCTTT.

The chain recombines TRBV10-3 with TRBJ2-1; 9 bases are a match to TRBD2. The germline V gene has CDR1 ENHRY and CDR2 SYGVKD. The CDR3 is 18 residues long. V shed 4 bases and J 5 bases; nucleotides not matched to a gene: 15. Here the CDR3 DNA reads TGTGCCATCAGTGCCTGGGGCGTGACTAGCGGAGGTAACAATGAGCAGTTCTTC. Protein sequence: CAISAWGVTSGGNNEQFF.

V gene TRBV6-1 combines with J gene TRBJ2-5; 13 bases align to TRBD2. Germline trimming cut 7 bases from V and 5 bases from J; bases unmatched to any gene: 7. The CDR3 runs to 15 residues. The germline V gene encodes CDR1 MNHNS and CDR2 SASEGT. CDR3 sequence: CASTFSLAGGETQYF. Written as DNA, the CDR3 is TGTGCCAGCACCTTTTCACTAGCGGGGGGGGAGACCCAGTACTTC.

This chain joins TRBV5-1 and TRBJ1-6, with TRBD1 as a possible D gene (6 bases). V lost 1 base and J 11 bases, leaving 16 bases between the germline ends. The CDR3 has 15 residues. The germline V gene has CDR1 SGHRS and CDR2 YFSETQ. The CDR3 loop is CASSLSTGFTAPLHF. The CDR3 DNA is TGCGCCAGCAGCTTGTCTACAGGGTTCACTGCACCCCTCCACTTT.

The sample holds a few counts of this clone. The J gene is TRBJ2-3, the V gene TRBV6-6; no reliable D call. Trimming pared 0 bases from V and 2 bases from J, leaving 9 bases between. Germline loops: CDR1 MNHNY, CDR2 SVGAGI (reference sequence). The CDR3 loop spans 15 amino acids. The CDR3 loop is CASSYSRQNTDTQYF. The CDR3 DNA reads as TGTGCCAGCAGTTACTCGCGGCAGAACACAGATACGCAGTATTTT.

This clone came up a few times. J is TRBJ1-4 and V is TRBV4-3; D possibly corresponds to TRBD1 (5 bases). Trimming stripped 1 base from V and 8 bases from J, with 14 bases between. Germline CDR1 reads LGHNA; CDR2 reads YSLEER. There are 15 residues in the CDR3. The CDR3 reads CASSQVGSGGEKLFF. In DNA, the CDR3 is TGCGCCAGCAGCCAAGTGGGGAGCGGGGGAGAAAAACTGTTTTTT.

The V and J genes are TRBV4-1 and TRBJ1-1, with D perhaps matching TRBD1 (5 bases). The ends were cut back, 1 base at V and 1 base at J, with 16 bases in the middle. CDR1 and CDR2 from the germline V gene are MGHRA and YSYEKL. This CDR3 has 17 amino acids. CDR3 residues: CASSQVTGTQWNTEAFF. The CDR3 coding sequence is TGCGCCAGCAGCCAAGTTACAGGAACTCAATGGAACACTGAAGCTTTCTTT.

The chain couples TRBV27 to TRBJ1-2; 8 positions agree with TRBD1. In germline, CDR1 is MNHEY, CDR2 SMNVEV (reference sequence). V lost 4 bases, J lost 7 bases, and 8 bases stayed unmatched. This CDR3 is 14 amino acids long. DNA of the CDR3: TGTGCCAGCAGTTCGCCCGGGACAGGATCTGGCTACACCTTC. Its translation: CASSSPGTGSGYTF.